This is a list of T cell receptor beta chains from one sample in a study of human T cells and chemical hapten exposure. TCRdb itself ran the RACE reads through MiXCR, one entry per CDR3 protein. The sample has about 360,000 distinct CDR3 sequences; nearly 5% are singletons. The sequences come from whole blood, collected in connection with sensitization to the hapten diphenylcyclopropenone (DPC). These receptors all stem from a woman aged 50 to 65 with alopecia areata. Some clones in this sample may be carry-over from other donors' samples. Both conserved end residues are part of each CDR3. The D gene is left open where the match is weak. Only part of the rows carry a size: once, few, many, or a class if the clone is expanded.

cdr3_aa: CASSPSGQGDTEAFF; cdr3_nt: TGTGCCAGTAGTCCTTCGGGACAGGGTGACACTGAAGCTTTCTTT; clone_size: NA; d_call: TRBD1; j_call: TRBJ1-1; v_call: TRBV19
cdr3_aa: CASSLGLAEIYGYTF; cdr3_nt: TGTGCCAGCAGCTTAGGGCTAGCAGAAATCTATGGCTACACCTTC; clone_size: NA; d_call: NA; j_call: TRBJ1-2; v_call: TRBV11-2
cdr3_aa: CASSLFDRDNTEAFF; cdr3_nt: TGCGCCAGCAGCTTATTCGACAGGGACAACACTGAAGCTTTCTTT; clone_size: NA; d_call: TRBD1; j_call: TRBJ1-1; v_call: TRBV5-1
cdr3_aa: CASSLDRTGYQPQHF; cdr3_nt: TGTGCCAGCAGCTTGGACAGGACAGGGTATCAGCCCCAGCATTTT; clone_size: NA; d_call: TRBD1; j_call: TRBJ1-5; v_call: TRBV5-5
cdr3_aa: CASSSGTGAGEQYF; cdr3_nt: TGTGCCAGCAGCTCCGGGACAGGGGCGGGCGAGCAGTACTTC; clone_size: many; d_call: TRBD1; j_call: TRBJ2-7; v_call: TRBV7-8
cdr3_aa: CASSRNSRVAGELFF; cdr3_nt: TGTGCCAGCTCACGAAACAGCAGGGTAGCCGGGGAGCTGTTTTTT; clone_size: NA; d_call: NA; j_call: TRBJ2-2; v_call: TRBV18
cdr3_aa: CASKGLAGSEEQFF; cdr3_nt: TGTGCCAGCAAGGGACTAGCGGGATCGGAGGAGCAGTTCTTC; clone_size: few; d_call: TRBD2; j_call: TRBJ2-1; v_call: TRBV6-5
cdr3_aa: CASSKTSSYNEQFF; cdr3_nt: TGTGCCAGCAGCAAGACTAGCTCCTACAATGAGCAGTTCTTC; clone_size: many; d_call: NA; j_call: TRBJ2-1; v_call: TRBV7-9
cdr3_aa: CASSISGRAGDEQFF; cdr3_nt: TGTGCCAGCAGTATTAGCGGGAGGGCCGGGGATGAGCAGTTCTTC; clone_size: many; d_call: TRBD2; j_call: TRBJ2-1; v_call: TRBV6-2/TRBV6-3
cdr3_aa: CASSGTARTQPQHF; cdr3_nt: TGTGCCAGCAGCGGGACAGCCCGGACCCAGCCCCAGCATTTT; clone_size: NA; d_call: TRBD1; j_call: TRBJ1-5; v_call: TRBV28
cdr3_aa: CASRSGSPTDTQYF; cdr3_nt: TGCGCCAGCAGAAGCGGGAGCCCCACAGATACGCAGTATTTT; clone_size: many; d_call: TRBD2; j_call: TRBJ2-3; v_call: TRBV5-1
cdr3_aa: CASTISGATGELFF; cdr3_nt: TGTGCCAGCACCATCAGCGGAGCAACCGGGGAGCTGTTTTTT; clone_size: few; d_call: NA; j_call: TRBJ2-2; v_call: TRBV7-9
cdr3_aa: CSVEGTSGSSYNEQFF; cdr3_nt: TGCAGCGTTGAAGGGACTAGCGGATCCTCCTACAATGAGCAGTTCTTC; clone_size: NA; d_call: TRBD2; j_call: TRBJ2-1; v_call: TRBV29-1
cdr3_aa: CASSLGTVSYGYTF; cdr3_nt: TGTGCCAGCAGCTTGGGGACAGTAAGCTATGGCTACACCTTC; clone_size: NA; d_call: NA; j_call: TRBJ1-2; v_call: TRBV5-4
cdr3_aa: CAISVGGPSYNEQFF; cdr3_nt: TGTGCCATCAGTGTTGGGGGTCCCTCCTACAATGAGCAGTTCTTC; clone_size: NA; d_call: NA; j_call: TRBJ2-1; v_call: TRBV10-3
cdr3_aa: CASSLSNHPQFF; cdr3_nt: TGTGCCAGCAGTTTATCGAACCACCCGCAGTTCTTC; clone_size: NA; d_call: NA; j_call: TRBJ2-1; v_call: TRBV28
cdr3_aa: CASDPNTGELFF; cdr3_nt: TGTGCCAGCGATCCGAACACCGGGGAGCTGTTTTTT; clone_size: many; d_call: NA; j_call: TRBJ2-2; v_call: TRBV7-2
cdr3_aa: CASILGTVDSPLHF; cdr3_nt: NA; clone_size: few; d_call: NA; j_call: TRBJ1-6; v_call: TRBV2
cdr3_aa: CASSQDLGSGTDTQYF; cdr3_nt: TGTGCCAGCAGCCAAGATCTGGGTAGCGGAACAGATACGCAGTATTTT; clone_size: many; d_call: NA; j_call: TRBJ2-3; v_call: TRBV3-1
cdr3_aa: CASSSANRGSSTEAFF; cdr3_nt: TGCGCCAGCAGCTCGGCAAACAGGGGTAGTTCGACTGAAGCTTTCTTT; clone_size: many; d_call: TRBD1; j_call: TRBJ1-1; v_call: TRBV5-1
cdr3_aa: CSAVGTGEDYTF; cdr3_nt: TGCAGTGCTGTCGGGACAGGGGAAGACTACACCTTC; clone_size: many; d_call: TRBD1; j_call: TRBJ1-2; v_call: TRBV20-1
cdr3_aa: CASSRTPSSGNTIYF; cdr3_nt: TGTGCCAGCAGCCGTACACCGAGCTCTGGAAACACCATATATTTT; clone_size: few; d_call: NA; j_call: TRBJ1-3; v_call: TRBV5-4
cdr3_aa: CASSLSPRTGGETGANVLTF; cdr3_nt: TGTGCCAGCAGCTTATCCCCCCGGACAGGGGGCGAAACTGGGGCCAACGTCCTGACTTTC; clone_size: many; d_call: TRBD1; j_call: TRBJ2-6; v_call: TRBV7-9
cdr3_aa: CASSPPGANVLTF; cdr3_nt: TGTGCCAGCAGTCCTCCTGGGGCCAACGTCCTGACTTTC; clone_size: many; d_call: NA; j_call: TRBJ2-6; v_call: TRBV18
cdr3_aa: CASSPGQPRSTEAFF; cdr3_nt: TGCGCCAGCAGCCCAGGACAGCCCAGGTCCACTGAAGCTTTCTTT; clone_size: few; d_call: NA; j_call: TRBJ1-1; v_call: TRBV5-1
cdr3_aa: CSVASSFQETQYF; cdr3_nt: TGCAGCGTTGCTTCCTCCTTCCAAGAGACCCAGTACTTC; clone_size: many; d_call: NA; j_call: TRBJ2-5; v_call: TRBV29-1
cdr3_aa: CASSSPPGTVFYEQYF; cdr3_nt: TGTGCCAGCAGCTCGCCCCCGGGGACAGTCTTCTACGAGCAGTACTTC; clone_size: many; d_call: TRBD1; j_call: TRBJ2-7; v_call: TRBV7-2
cdr3_aa: CASSYDRAYEQYF; cdr3_nt: TGTGCCAGCAGTTACGACAGGGCCTACGAGCAGTACTTC; clone_size: many; d_call: TRBD1; j_call: TRBJ2-7; v_call: TRBV6-5
cdr3_aa: CSAREGYNQPQHF; cdr3_nt: TGCAGCGCTAGAGAGGGATACAATCAGCCCCAGCATTTT; clone_size: many; d_call: NA; j_call: TRBJ1-5; v_call: TRBV20-1
cdr3_aa: CASSYHPVDSGANVLTF; cdr3_nt: TGTGCCAGCAGTTACCATCCCGTAGACTCTGGGGCCAACGTCCTGACTTTC; clone_size: few; d_call: NA; j_call: TRBJ2-6; v_call: TRBV6-2/TRBV6-3
cdr3_aa: CSVRGQGAVYNEQFF; cdr3_nt: TGCAGCGTTAGGGGACAGGGGGCGGTCTACAATGAGCAGTTCTTC; clone_size: few; d_call: TRBD1; j_call: TRBJ2-1; v_call: TRBV29-1
cdr3_aa: CASQLDRTSTDTQYF; cdr3_nt: TGTGCCAGCCAACTCGACCGAACTAGCACAGATACGCAGTATTTT; clone_size: few; d_call: NA; j_call: TRBJ2-3; v_call: TRBV7-2
cdr3_aa: CASSLVRGSRNTEAFF; cdr3_nt: TGTGCCAGCAGCTTAGTGAGAGGGAGTAGGAACACTGAAGCTTTCTTT; clone_size: many; d_call: NA; j_call: TRBJ1-1; v_call: TRBV13
cdr3_aa: CASSSPGGPYEQYF; cdr3_nt: TGTGCCAGCAGCTCCCCTGGCGGCCCCTACGAGCAGTACTTC; clone_size: few; d_call: NA; j_call: TRBJ2-7; v_call: TRBV5-4
cdr3_aa: CASSPRLGAGGELFF; cdr3_nt: TGTGCCAGCAGCCCCAGGTTGGGGGCTGGCGGGGAGCTGTTTTTT; clone_size: NA; d_call: NA; j_call: TRBJ2-2; v_call: TRBV9
cdr3_aa: CASRAPGTGGETQYF; cdr3_nt: TGTGCCAGCAGGGCCCCCGGGACAGGGGGAGAGACCCAGTACTTC; clone_size: NA; d_call: TRBD1; j_call: TRBJ2-5; v_call: TRBV25-1
cdr3_aa: CAISAGTGLFTDTQYF; cdr3_nt: TGTGCCATCAGTGCCGGGACAGGCCTCTTCACAGATACGCAGTATTTT; clone_size: few; d_call: TRBD1; j_call: TRBJ2-3; v_call: TRBV10-3
cdr3_aa: CAWSPTGGGWDTIYF; cdr3_nt: TGTGCCTGGAGTCCGACAGGGGGCGGCTGGGACACCATATATTTT; clone_size: NA; d_call: TRBD1; j_call: TRBJ1-3; v_call: TRBV30
cdr3_aa: CAIWEGGGNQPQHF; cdr3_nt: TGTGCCATTTGGGAGGGGGGAGGCAATCAGCCCCAGCATTTT; clone_size: many; d_call: NA; j_call: TRBJ1-5; v_call: TRBV10-3
cdr3_aa: CASSYEGHNEQFF; cdr3_nt: TGTGCCAGCAGTTACGAGGGACACAATGAGCAGTTCTTC; clone_size: many; d_call: NA; j_call: TRBJ2-1; v_call: TRBV6-6
cdr3_aa: CASSWRVPNTEAFF; cdr3_nt: TGTGCCAGCAGCTGGCGGGTGCCGAACACTGAAGCTTTCTTT; clone_size: many; d_call: NA; j_call: TRBJ1-1; v_call: TRBV7-2
cdr3_aa: CASKTGEARWGEQYF; cdr3_nt: TGTGCCAGCAAGACAGGGGAGGCTCGATGGGGCGAGCAGTACTTC; clone_size: few; d_call: TRBD1; j_call: TRBJ2-7; v_call: TRBV27
cdr3_aa: CSARGQDSYEQYF; cdr3_nt: TGCAGTGCTAGGGGACAGGACTCCTACGAGCAGTACTTC; clone_size: few; d_call: TRBD1; j_call: TRBJ2-7; v_call: TRBV20-1
cdr3_aa: CASRPAWVQGDTYEQYF; cdr3_nt: TGTGCAAGTCGCCCCGCGTGGGTGCAGGGAGATACCTACGAGCAGTACTTC; clone_size: many; d_call: NA; j_call: TRBJ2-7; v_call: TRBV12-2
cdr3_aa: CAWSRSGQGNSPLHF; cdr3_nt: TGTGCCTGGAGTAGGTCTGGACAGGGGAATTCACCCCTCCACTTT; clone_size: many; d_call: TRBD1; j_call: TRBJ1-6; v_call: TRBV30
cdr3_aa: CASSVPSGGGNEKLFF; cdr3_nt: TGTGCCAGCAGTGTACCTTCGGGAGGGGGCAATGAAAAACTGTTTTTT; clone_size: few; d_call: TRBD1; j_call: TRBJ1-4; v_call: TRBV6-1
cdr3_aa: CASSYEQARTDTQYF; cdr3_nt: TGTGCCAGCAGTTACGAACAGGCCCGCACAGATACGCAGTATTTT; clone_size: NA; d_call: NA; j_call: TRBJ2-3; v_call: TRBV6-5
cdr3_aa: CASSQDNPYNEQFF; cdr3_nt: TGTGCCAGCAGCCAAGATAACCCATACAATGAGCAGTTCTTC; clone_size: many; d_call: NA; j_call: TRBJ2-1; v_call: TRBV3-1
cdr3_aa: CASSPGTSGVQIQYF; cdr3_nt: TGCGCCAGCAGCCCCGGGACTAGCGGGGTACAAATTCAGTACTTC; clone_size: many; d_call: TRBD2; j_call: TRBJ2-4; v_call: TRBV5-1
cdr3_aa: CASSSPGGGDEQFF; cdr3_nt: TGTGCCAGCAGTTCCCCGGGAGGAGGGGATGAGCAGTTCTTC; clone_size: many; d_call: TRBD2; j_call: TRBJ2-1; v_call: TRBV28
cdr3_aa: CASSTHGQGTYEQYF; cdr3_nt: TGCGCCAGCAGCACCCATGGACAGGGTACCTACGAGCAGTACTTC; clone_size: many; d_call: TRBD1; j_call: TRBJ2-7; v_call: TRBV4-3
cdr3_aa: CASSSPGTGSYEQYF; cdr3_nt: TGTGCCAGCAGTTCTCCCGGGACCGGCTCCTACGAGCAGTACTTC; clone_size: few; d_call: NA; j_call: TRBJ2-7; v_call: TRBV28
cdr3_aa: CSVTGTVGGLNTEAFF; cdr3_nt: TGCAGCGTGACCGGGACAGTGGGCGGATTGAACACTGAAGCTTTCTTT; clone_size: many; d_call: TRBD1; j_call: TRBJ1-1; v_call: TRBV29-1